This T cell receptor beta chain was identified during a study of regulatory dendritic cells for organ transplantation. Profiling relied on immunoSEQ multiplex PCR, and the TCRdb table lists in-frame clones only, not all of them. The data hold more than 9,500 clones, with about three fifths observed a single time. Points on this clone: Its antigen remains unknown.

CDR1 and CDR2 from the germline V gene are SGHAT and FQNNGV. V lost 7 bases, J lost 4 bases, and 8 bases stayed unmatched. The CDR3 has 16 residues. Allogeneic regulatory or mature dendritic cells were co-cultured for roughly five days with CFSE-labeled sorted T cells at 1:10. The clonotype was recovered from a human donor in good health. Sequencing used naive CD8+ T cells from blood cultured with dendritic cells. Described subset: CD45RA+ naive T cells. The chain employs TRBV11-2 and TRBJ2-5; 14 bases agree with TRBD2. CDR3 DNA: TGTGCCAGCACCGCTTGGACTAGCGGGGGGACAGAGACCCAGTACTTC. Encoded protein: CASTAWTSGGTETQYF. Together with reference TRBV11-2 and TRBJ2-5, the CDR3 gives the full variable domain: EAGVAQSPRYKIIEKRQSVAFWCNPISGHATLYWYQQILGQGPKLLIQFQNNGVVDDSQLPKDRFSAERLKGVDSTLKIQPAKLEDSAVYLCASTAWTSGGTETQYFGPGTRLLVL.